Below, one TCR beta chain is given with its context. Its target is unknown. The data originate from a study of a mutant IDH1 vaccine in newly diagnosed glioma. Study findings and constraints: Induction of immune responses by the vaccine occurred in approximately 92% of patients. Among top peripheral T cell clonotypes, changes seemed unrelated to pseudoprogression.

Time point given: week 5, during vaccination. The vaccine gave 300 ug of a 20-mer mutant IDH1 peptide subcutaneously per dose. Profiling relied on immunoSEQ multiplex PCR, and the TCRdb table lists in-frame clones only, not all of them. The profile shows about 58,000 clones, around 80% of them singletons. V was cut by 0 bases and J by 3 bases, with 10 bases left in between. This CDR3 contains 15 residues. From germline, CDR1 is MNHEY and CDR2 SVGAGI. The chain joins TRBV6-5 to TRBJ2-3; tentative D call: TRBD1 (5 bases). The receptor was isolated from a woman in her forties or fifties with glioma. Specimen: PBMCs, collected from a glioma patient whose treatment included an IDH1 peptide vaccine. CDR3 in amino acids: CASSYSAGMTDTQYF. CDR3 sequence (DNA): TGTGCCAGCAGTTACTCTGCAGGGATGACAGATACGCAGTATTTT.